Below, 26 T cell receptor beta chains from the same sample are listed, as sequenced in a study of Graves' ophthalmopathy and Graves' hyperthyroidism. Amplification of the TCR beta CDR3 regions used RNA transcripts (as template). HTBI primers served in a first-round RT-PCR, which a second-round multiplex PCR followed. TCRdb called the multiplex PCR reads again in MiXCR, with one record for every CDR3 protein. Here the sample spans about 1.1 million distinct CDR3 sequences, roughly two fifths being singletons. Material: peripheral blood or thyroid tissue (not recorded which). The receptors originated from an adult man with Graves' hyperthyroidism.

This clonotype was seen many times. This rearrangement joins TRBV11-3 to TRBJ1-1; D unclear. The V end was cut by 4 bases, the J end by 1 base, with 19 bases between. Germline CDR1 reads SGHNT; CDR2 reads YENEEA. The CDR3 is 17 residues long. The CDR3: CASSSARKGIANTEAFF. The CDR3, as DNA: TGTGCCAGCAGCTCGGCTCGTAAGGGAATAGCGAACACTGAAGCTTTCTTT.

This clonotype was detected many times. This sequence joins TRBV6-5 and TRBJ1-2, with 9 positions matching TRBD1. CDR3 length: 13 amino acids. In germline, CDR1 is MNHEY, CDR2 SVGAGI. V lost 2 bases and J lost 6; bases outside the gene matches: 1. In DNA, the CDR3 is TGTGCCAGCAGTTACGGGACAGGGAATGGCTACACCTTC. Translation gives CASSYGTGNGYTF.

The chain uses TRBV5-4 and TRBJ2-7; no firm D call. CDR3 length: 14 amino acids. Trimming pared 1 base from V and 0 bases from J, leaving 8 bases between. CDR1 and CDR2 from the germline V gene are SGHNT and YYREEE (reference sequence). CDR3 sequence: CASSLFSLSYEQYF. DNA for the CDR3: TGTGCCAGCAGCTTGTTTTCTCTCTCCTACGAGCAGTACTTC.

This clonotype has just a few counts. The chain links TRBV5-6 to TRBJ2-7, with 7 bases identical to TRBD1. The CDR3 loop spans 14 amino acids. The V gene's germline CDR1 is SGHDT and CDR2 YYEEEE. Trimming took 4 bases from V and 2 from J; bases not matched to a gene: 6. CDR3 sequence (DNA): TGTGCCAGCAGCCGCGACAGGGAACCCTACGAGCAGTACTTC. Translating gives CASSRDREPYEQYF.

The rearrangement uses TRBV30 and TRBJ2-2; TRBD1 is a possible D gene (6 bases). Germline V gene sequence: CDR1 GTSNPN, CDR2 SVGIG (reference sequence). Trimming took 8 bases from V and 5 from J, leaving 12 bases between them. The CDR3 length is 12 residues. The CDR3 DNA reads TGTGCCGGCCGGACAGATACCGGGGAGCTGTTTTTT. It translates to CAGRTDTGELFF.

There are many counts of this clonotype. This rearrangement joins TRBV29-1 to TRBJ2-5, with D hard to call. CDR1 is SQVTM and CDR2 is ANQGSEA in the germline V gene. This CDR3 region has 12 residues. V lost 5 bases, J lost 0 bases, and 7 bases lay in between. The CDR3 DNA reads as TGCAGCGTTCAGACACACCAAGAGACCCAGTACTTC. This sequence encodes CSVQTHQETQYF.

The chain links TRBV29-1 to TRBJ2-6; tentative D call: TRBD2 (5 bases). The germline CDR1 and CDR2 sequences are SQVTM and ANQGSEA. CDR3 size: 13 residues. Trimming took 7 bases from V and 0 from J, leaving 7 bases between them. This CDR3 reads CSAGTSGANVLTF. The CDR3, as DNA: TGCAGCGCGGGAACCTCTGGGGCCAACGTCCTGACTTTC. The whole variable domain, filled in from reference TRBV29-1 and TRBJ2-6, reads SAVISQKPSRDICQRGTSLTIQCQVDSQVTMMFWYRQQPGQSLTLIATANQGSEATYESGFVIDKFPISRPNLTFSTLTVSNMSPEDSSIYLCSAGTSGANVLTFGAGSRLTVL.

This clonotype has ten or more counts. This rearrangement joins TRBV7-9 to TRBJ1-1; 7 bases line up with TRBD1. The CDR3 sequence is 17 residues long. Trimming at V came to 5 bases and at J to 0 bases, leaving 12 bases not matched to a gene. Germline CDR1 is SEHNR and CDR2 is FQNEAQ (reference sequence). CDR3 in amino acids: CASSEGTAGPMNTEAFF. Written as DNA, the CDR3 is TGTGCCAGCAGCGAGGGGACAGCAGGACCCATGAACACTGAAGCTTTCTTT.

Worth noting for this clonotype: One base away lies a much larger clone, so this may be a sequencing read error. This chain joins TRBV7-9 and TRBJ2-7, with D perhaps given as TRBD1 or TRBD2 (5 bases each). This CDR3 comprises 13 residues. Per the germline V gene, CDR1 is SEHNR and CDR2 is FQNEAQ (reference sequence). The CDR3 region is CASSRDGNYQQYF. In nucleotides, the CDR3 is TGTGCCAGCAGCCGGGACGGAAACTACCAGCAGTACTTC.

This clonotype was counted ten times or more. The chain is built from TRBV7-2 and TRBJ2-7; D gene uncertain. The CDR3 loop spans 14 amino acids. The germline V gene encodes CDR1 SGHTA and CDR2 FQGNSA. V was clipped by 0 bases and J by 6 bases, with 12 bases between them. The CDR3 reads CASSLALRVSEQYF. DNA of the CDR3: TGTGCCAGCAGCTTAGCGCTAAGGGTTAGCGAGCAGTACTTC.

Many counts were recorded for this clonotype. The V gene is TRBV12-3 or TRBV12-4, the J gene TRBJ1-5, with a tentative D call TRBD1 (5 bases). Trimming shortened V by 4 bases and J by 6 bases, and 16 bases separated the two germline ends. The CDR3 has 15 amino acids. The DNA of the CDR3 is TGTGCCAGCAGTTCGACTGCGGGGCTCGGTCAGCCCCAGCATTTT. This translates into CASSSTAGLGQPQHF.

This chain uses TRBV20-1 with TRBJ2-7; 10 bases are a match to TRBD2. With 5 bases clipped from V and 3 bases from J, the junction kept 13 bases outside the gene matches. Germline loops: CDR1 DFQATT, CDR2 SNEGSKA (reference sequence). The length of the CDR3 is 16 residues. The CDR3 spells CSAVAGGGTLFYEQYF. CDR3 DNA sequence: TGCAGTGCTGTAGCGGGAGGAGGAACCTTATTCTACGAGCAGTACTTC.

In regard to this clonotype: A much bigger clone sits one base away, suggesting this may be a read error. This chain links TRBV4-3 with TRBJ2-5, with D unresolved. The CDR3 is 13 amino acids. In germline, CDR1 is LGHNA, CDR2 YSLEER. Trimming removed 4 bases at V and 5 bases at J, with 11 bases between. The CDR3 DNA follows: TGCGCCAGCAGCCGAGCCCCTTTTGAGACCCAGTACTTC. It encodes CASSRAPFETQYF.

This clonotype occurred many times. This chain links TRBV7-9 with TRBJ1-2; D is unclear. Trimming left V 1 base short and J 3 bases short, with 6 bases between. This CDR3 has 13 amino acids. CDR1 is SEHNR, CDR2 FQNEAQ, per germline (reference sequence). The CDR3 region has the DNA TGTGCCAGCAGCTTAGAGACGGACTATGGCTACACCTTC. The encoded protein is CASSLETDYGYTF.

V is TRBV7-8 and J is TRBJ1-5; 9 nucleotides match TRBD1. J was trimmed by 7 bases and V by 5 bases; bases with no gene match: 15. The CDR3 covers 17 residues. CDR1 is SGHVS, CDR2 FQNEAQ, per germline. This chain's CDR3 is CASSPGQGLGGGQPQHF. DNA of the CDR3: TGTGCCAGCAGCCCGGGACAGGGTTTGGGAGGCGGCCAGCCCCAGCATTTT.

The chain combines TRBV6-2 or TRBV6-3 with TRBJ1-4, with unresolved D. The germline V and J ends were trimmed by 2 bases and 8 bases, with 12 bases remaining between them. The germline CDR1 and CDR2 sequences are MNHEY and SVGEGT. The length of the CDR3 is 14 residues. CDR3 region: CASSYGLGYEKLFF. In nucleotides, the CDR3 is TGTGCCAGCAGTTACGGATTGGGGTACGAAAAACTGTTTTTT.

This clonotype has just a few counts. V usage is TRBV11-2 and J usage is TRBJ2-7; D gene uncertain. Germline V gives CDR1 SGHAT, CDR2 FQNNGV. The CDR3 is 17 amino acids. With 0 bases removed from V and 6 bases from J, the gap between germline ends came to 21 bases. DNA for the CDR3: TGTGCCAGCAGCTTAGATAATTTCGAGACATATTTCAGCGAGCAGTACTTC. This codes for CASSLDNFETYFSEQYF.

The chain recombines TRBV20-1 with TRBJ1-1; TRBD1 might be the D (5 bases). CDR3 length equals 13 residues. Germline V gene data show CDR1 as DFQATT and CDR2 as SNEGSKA (reference sequence). V gave up 0 bases and J gave up 6 bases, with 11 bases separating them. This chain's CDR3 is CSAREGVIAEAFF. DNA of the CDR3: TGCAGTGCTAGAGAGGGGGTGATCGCTGAAGCTTTCTTT.

The rearrangement links TRBV7-2 to TRBJ2-7, with TRBD1 matching over 10 bases. The CDR3 is 14 residues long. V shed 8 bases and J 3 bases; nucleotides not matched to a gene: 7. Germline loops: CDR1 SGHTA, CDR2 FQGNSA. DNA for the CDR3: TGTGCCAGCGGATCTCGGACAGGGGGCTACGAGCAGTACTTC. Protein sequence: CASGSRTGGYEQYF.

The chain links TRBV29-1 to TRBJ2-7; 12 bases align to TRBD2. The germline V gene has CDR1 SQVTM and CDR2 ANQGSEA. The CDR3 is made up of 13 amino acids. This CDR3 reads CRVRLAGAYEQYF. CDR3 DNA: TGCAGAGTAAGACTAGCGGGAGCCTACGAGCAGTACTTC.

The CDR3 reads CASSSGKYEQYF. As DNA, the CDR3 is TGTGCCAGCAGCAGCGGGAAATACGAGCAGTACTTC. The chain links TRBV6-5 to TRBJ2-7, with TRBD2 identical over 7 bases. Germline V gene sequence: CDR1 MNHEY, CDR2 SVGAGI. Trimming removed 6 bases from V and 4 bases from J; junction bases left unmatched: 3. The CDR3 runs 12 residues.

V gene TRBV6-2 or TRBV6-3 combines with J gene TRBJ1-5; D is ambiguous. The CDR3 extends over 15 amino acids. Germline loops: CDR1 MNHEY, CDR2 SVGEGT. The V gene lost 2 bases and the J gene lost 9 bases, with 17 bases spanning the gap. The CDR3 here is CASSYSSLLARPQHF. The DNA for the CDR3 is TGTGCCAGCAGTTACAGTTCGCTGTTAGCACGGCCCCAGCATTTT.

This clonotype was seen more than once but under ten times. This rearrangement joins TRBV28 to TRBJ2-5; D perhaps matches TRBD2 (6 bases). Germline V CDR1 and CDR2: MDHEN, SYDVKM. This CDR3 region has 16 residues. V gave up 5 bases and J gave up 1 base, with 17 bases separating them. The CDR3: CASSPLYSGGQETQYF. CDR3 nucleotides: TGTGCCAGCAGTCCCCTCTACTCCGGGGGCCAAGAGACCCAGTACTTC.

On this clonotype: This likely comes from a read error, as the CDR3 has no conserved phenylalanine or tryptophan at its end. V gene TRBV7-9 combines with J gene TRBJ1-1; D gene unclear. The CDR3 is 14 amino acids. Per the germline V gene, CDR1 is SEHNR and CDR2 is FQNEAQ (reference sequence). The CDR3 loop reads CASSLWNTNTEAFL. In DNA, the CDR3 is TGTGCCAGCAGCTTATGGAACACGAACACCGAAGCTTTCCTT.

The V gene is TRBV27, the J gene TRBJ2-7; a weak D match, TRBD1 (7 bases). The V gene lost 6 bases and the J gene lost 3 bases, with 12 bases spanning the gap. The CDR3 loop spans 13 amino acids. Germline assignment: CDR1 MNHEY and CDR2 SMNVEV (reference sequence). Here the CDR3 reads CASRGGQSYEQYF. CDR3 bases: TGTGCCAGCAGGGGGGGACAGAGCTACGAGCAGTACTTC.

In this sample, this clonotype turned up many times. The rearrangement uses TRBV20-1 and TRBJ2-7, with TRBD2 matching over 7 bases. V lost 0 bases and J lost 7; bases outside the gene matches: 9. Germline values: CDR1 DFQATT, CDR2 SNEGSKA (reference sequence). The CDR3 loop spans 14 amino acids. The CDR3 coding sequence is TGCAGTGCTAGAGAACCAGCGGGGACCTTGGAGCAGTACTTC. It codes for CSAREPAGTLEQYF.